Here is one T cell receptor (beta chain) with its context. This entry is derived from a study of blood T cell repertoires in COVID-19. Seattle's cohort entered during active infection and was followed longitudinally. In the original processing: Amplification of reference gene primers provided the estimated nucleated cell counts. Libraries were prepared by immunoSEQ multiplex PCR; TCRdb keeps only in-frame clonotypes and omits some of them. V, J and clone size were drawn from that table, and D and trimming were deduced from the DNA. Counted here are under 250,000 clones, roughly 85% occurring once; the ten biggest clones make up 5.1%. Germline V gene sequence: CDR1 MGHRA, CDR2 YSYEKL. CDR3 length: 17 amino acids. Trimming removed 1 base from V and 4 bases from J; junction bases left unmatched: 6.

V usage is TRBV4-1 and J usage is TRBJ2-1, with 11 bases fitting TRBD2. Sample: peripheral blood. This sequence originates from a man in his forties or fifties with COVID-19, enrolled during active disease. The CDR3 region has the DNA TGCGCCAGCAGCCAAGGTACTACTAGCGGGGGATACAATGAGCAGTTCTTC. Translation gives CASSQGTTSGGYNEQFF.